The present TCR beta chain was sequenced within a study of blood T cell repertoires in COVID-19. The overall study: Sites in the United States, Italy and Spain provided acute and convalescent COVID-19 samples. T cells, B-cell-depleted T cells, or PBMCs supplied cDNA or gDNA.

In the authors' workflow: Reference gene primer amplification gave nucleated cell count estimates. The repertoire was sequenced with immunoSEQ multiplex PCR; TCRdb's copy has only in-frame clones and lacks some. V and J calls and clone size follow that table, whereas D and trimming were derived from the DNA. The table lists roughly 120,000 clones, 84% of them singletons. This CDR3 is built from 14 residues. With 8 bases clipped from V and 2 bases from J, the junction kept 6 bases outside the gene matches. Per germline, CDR1 KGHSH and CDR2 LQKENI. The TCR comes from a woman of 80 years or more with active or convalescent COVID-19. The sample taken for sequencing was peripheral blood. The gene calls are TRBV18 and TRBJ2-3; TRBD2 agrees at 8 bases. The CDR3, as DNA: TGTGCCAGCAAGCGGGAGCCCTCCACAGATACGCAGTATTTT. It is translated as CASKREPSTDTQYF.